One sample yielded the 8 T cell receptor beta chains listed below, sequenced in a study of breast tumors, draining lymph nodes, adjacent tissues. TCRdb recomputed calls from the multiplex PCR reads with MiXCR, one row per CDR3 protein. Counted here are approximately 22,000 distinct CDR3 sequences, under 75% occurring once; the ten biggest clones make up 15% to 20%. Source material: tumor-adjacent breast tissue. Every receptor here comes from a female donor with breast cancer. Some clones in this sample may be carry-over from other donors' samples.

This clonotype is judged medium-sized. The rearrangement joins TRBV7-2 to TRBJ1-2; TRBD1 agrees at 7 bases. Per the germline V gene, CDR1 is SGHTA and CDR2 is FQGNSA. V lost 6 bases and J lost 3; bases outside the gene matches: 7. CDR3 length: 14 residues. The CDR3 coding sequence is TGTGCCAGCAGACCCCGGGACAGATACTATGGCTACACCTTC. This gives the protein CASRPRDRYYGYTF.

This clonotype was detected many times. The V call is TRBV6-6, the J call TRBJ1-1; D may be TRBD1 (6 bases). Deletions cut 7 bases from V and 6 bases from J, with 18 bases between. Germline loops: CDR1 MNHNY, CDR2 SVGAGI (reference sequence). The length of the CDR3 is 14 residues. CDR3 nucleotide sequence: TGTGCCAGCAAAAACCAGGGGTCGGTCTCTGAAGCTTTCTTT. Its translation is CASKNQGSVSEAFF.

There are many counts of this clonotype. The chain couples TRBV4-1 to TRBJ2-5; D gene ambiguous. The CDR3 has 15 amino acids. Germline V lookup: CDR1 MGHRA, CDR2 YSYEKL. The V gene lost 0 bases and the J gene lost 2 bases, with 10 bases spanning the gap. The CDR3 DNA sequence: TGCGCCAGCAGCCAAGAAGGACGGGTACAAGAGACCCAGTACTTC. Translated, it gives CASSQEGRVQETQYF.

This chain's CDR3 is CASNQENYGYTF. The CDR3 DNA is TGTGCCAGCAATCAGGAGAACTATGGCTACACCTTC. The V and J genes are TRBV7-9 and TRBJ1-2; D is ambiguous. CDR1 and CDR2 (germline): SEHNR, FQNEAQ (reference sequence). This CDR3 region has 12 residues. Deletions cut 7 bases from V and 2 bases from J, with 8 bases between.

The CDR3 DNA is TGCGCCAGGGGAGGTATCTATGGCTACACCTTC. It encodes CARGGIYGYTF. The V call is TRBV5-1, the J call TRBJ1-2, with D unclear. The CDR3 length is 11 residues. Germline V gene data show CDR1 as SGHRS and CDR2 as YFSETQ. Trimming pared 8 bases from V and 4 bases from J, leaving 9 bases between.

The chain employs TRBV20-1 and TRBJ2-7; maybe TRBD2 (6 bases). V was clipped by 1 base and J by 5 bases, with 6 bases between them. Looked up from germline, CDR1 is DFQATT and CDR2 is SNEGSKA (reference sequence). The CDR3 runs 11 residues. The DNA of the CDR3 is TGCAGTGCTAGAGGACTAGACGAGCAGTACTTC. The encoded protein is CSARGLDEQYF.

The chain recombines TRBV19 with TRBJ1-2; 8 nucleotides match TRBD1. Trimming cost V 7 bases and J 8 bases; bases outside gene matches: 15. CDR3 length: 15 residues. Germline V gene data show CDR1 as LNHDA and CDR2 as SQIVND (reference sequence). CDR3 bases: TGTGCCAGTAAGAGTTCAGGGGGCGGATTGAACGGCTACACCTTC. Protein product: CASKSSGGGLNGYTF.

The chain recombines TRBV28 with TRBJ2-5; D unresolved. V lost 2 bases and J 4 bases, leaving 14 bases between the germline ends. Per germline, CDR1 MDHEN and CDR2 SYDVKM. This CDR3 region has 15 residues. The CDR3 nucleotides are TGTGCCAGCAGTTTAGCCGGCGCTAGTCTAGAGACCCAGTACTTC. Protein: CASSLAGASLETQYF.